Described below is a single TCR beta chain sequence and its context. Its antigen is as yet unknown. Per the germline V gene, CDR1 is SGHNT and CDR2 is YYREEE (reference sequence). The CDR3 covers 17 residues. Trimming removed 4 bases from V and 0 bases from J; junction bases left unmatched: 11. The data were taken from a study of cytomegalovirus exposure and HLA in healthy donors. Study-wide results and limits: There were reportedly fewer N-insertions in an Asian-associated ancestry cluster than the roughly 670-donor mean, in a later analysis. The authors later found HLA-associated TCR beta chains more clonally expanded than equally common others.

It was with 60 Vbeta and 13 Jbeta primers that the PCR ran. Assay: immunoSEQ multiplex PCR; the TCRdb copy retains only in-frame clones and omits some. The top ten clones hold roughly 1.4% of a sample with under 200,000 clones, about 71% of them seen once. This TCR was recovered from a middle-aged man in good health and CMV-seronegative. The specimen was PBMCs. The chain has TRBV5-4 and TRBJ2-3; TRBD1 matches 7 bases. The CDR3 nucleotides read TGTGCCAGCAGCAGCAGGGACAGAATCATTAGCACAGATACGCAGTATTTT. Encoded protein: CASSSRDRIISTDTQYF.